This TCR beta chain was found in a study of beta chain features in type 1 diabetes. Study summary: Sorted cells from all samples, numbering roughly 100,000,000, were examined.

Findings and limits, study-wide: In all four CD4+ subsets, TCRB CDR3 length was significantly, moderately reduced in type 1 diabetes. Over-representation of high TCR-expressing cells was a possible consequence of cDNA sequencing.

This clone was seen a handful of times. Its target is not known. Expressed TCRB transcripts were sequenced because the entire RNA isolate underwent reverse transcription. Some clones are missing from TCRdb's copy, which holds only in-frame ones; the method was immunoSEQ multiplex PCR. In the table there are 250,000 or so clones, about 14% of which are singletons. Sequencing was done on a sample of naive CD4+ T cells from blood. This sequence was found in a man aged 30-40 years with type 1 diabetes.

The CDR3 spells CASSELNWPETDYLSYEQYF. Here the CDR3 DNA reads TGTGCCAGCAGTGAACTAAATTGGCCCGAGACAGATTACTTATCCTACGAGCAGTACTTC. The chain joins TRBV6-1 to TRBJ2-7; TRBD1 might be the D (5 bases). Between the trimmed V and J ends, which lost 2 bases and 1 base, there was a span of 27 bases. CDR3 length: 20 residues. Germline V gene lookup returns CDR1 MNHNS and CDR2 SASEGT.